This T cell receptor (beta chain) was identified during a study of T cells after yellow fever vaccination. Broader study findings: Most clones from primary vaccination were detected again post-booster (about 95% CD4, about 88% CD8). Almost none of the vaccine-responding clonotypes turned up in sorted memory subsets on day 0, the data showed. Clonotypes shared by both compartments, CD4 and CD8, made up a small share.

This clonotype occurred many times. The CDR3 runs 18 residues. V trimming: 3 bases; J trimming: 2 bases; junction bases outside the gene matches: 13. Per the germline V gene, CDR1 is MNHEY and CDR2 is SVGAGI. A process of 5'RACE template switching, which added a universal primer site and UMIs, was used to make TCR cDNA. TCRdb reprocessed the 5' RACE reads via MiXCR and lists one record per CDR3 protein. The repertoire holds some 49,000 distinct CDR3 sequences, with just under 6.5% as singletons. The origin of this receptor is a man aged 30-40 years who received the YFV17D yellow fever vaccine. The sample consisted of PBMCs, either bulk or a sorted T-cell subset (CD4+, CD8+, memory, or dextramer-sorted; not recorded which), taken 45 days after the yellow fever booster vaccination. The chain recombines TRBV6-5 with TRBJ1-5; 7 bases are shared with TRBD1. DNA for the CDR3: TGTGCCAGCAGTTATGCGACAGGGAGTTACTGGGGCAATCAGCCCCAGCATTTT. It is translated as CASSYATGSYWGNQPQHF.